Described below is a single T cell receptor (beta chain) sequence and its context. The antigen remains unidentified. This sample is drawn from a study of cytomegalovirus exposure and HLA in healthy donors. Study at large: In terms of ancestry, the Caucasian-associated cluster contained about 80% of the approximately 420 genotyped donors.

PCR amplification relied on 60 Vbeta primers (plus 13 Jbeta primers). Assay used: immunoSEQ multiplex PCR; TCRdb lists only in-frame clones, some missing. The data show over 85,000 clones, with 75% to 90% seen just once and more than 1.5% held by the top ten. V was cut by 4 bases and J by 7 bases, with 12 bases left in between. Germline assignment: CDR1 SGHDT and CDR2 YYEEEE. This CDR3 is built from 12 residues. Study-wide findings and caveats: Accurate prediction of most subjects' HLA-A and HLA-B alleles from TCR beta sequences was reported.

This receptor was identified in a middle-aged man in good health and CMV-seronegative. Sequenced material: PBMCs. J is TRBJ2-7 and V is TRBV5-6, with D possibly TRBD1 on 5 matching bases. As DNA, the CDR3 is TGTGCCAGCAGCCTTCAGGGCTGGGAGCAGTACTTC. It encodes CASSLQGWEQYF.